This is a list of T cell receptor beta chains from one sample in a study of low-dose radiotherapy and immunotherapy resistance in tumors. TCRdb itself ran the reads through MiXCR, one entry per CDR3 protein. The table shows some 100,000 distinct CDR3 sequences, with roughly 20% occurring only once. Specimen: PBMCs, collected after low-dose radiotherapy plus immunotherapy. The receptors were gathered from a female donor with ovarian cancer. CDR3s include the opening cysteine and the closing phenylalanine or tryptophan.

J gene: TRBJ2-7; V gene: TRBV28; CDR3 protein: CASSRGPFILAYEQYF
J gene: TRBJ2-1; V gene: TRBV11-3; CDR3 protein: CASSTAGEQFF
J gene: TRBJ1-6; V gene: TRBV4-1; CDR3 protein: CASSQDLSRNSPLHF
J gene: TRBJ1-5; V gene: TRBV2; CDR3 protein: CASSGGTPVNQPQHF
J gene: TRBJ1-6; V gene: TRBV5-4; CDR3 protein: CASSPDPGRNSPLHF
J gene: TRBJ2-7; V gene: TRBV29-1; CDR3 protein: CSAQTSYEQYF
J gene: TRBJ2-7; V gene: TRBV7-9; CDR3 protein: CASSLALASGGLEQYF
J gene: TRBJ1-4; V gene: TRBV6-1; CDR3 protein: CASSSRGSEKLFF
J gene: TRBJ2-3; V gene: TRBV10-3; CDR3 protein: CAIRQLAGDRDTQYF
J gene: TRBJ2-7; V gene: TRBV27; CDR3 protein: CASSFRDPKTYEQYF
J gene: TRBJ2-7; V gene: TRBV7-9; CDR3 protein: CASSSLQAPYEQYF
J gene: TRBJ2-5; V gene: TRBV11-3; CDR3 protein: CASSLEFAGGGQETQYF
J gene: TRBJ1-2; V gene: TRBV2; CDR3 protein: CASSVEGNYGYTF
J gene: TRBJ2-1; V gene: TRBV5-6; CDR3 protein: CASSGTQNNEQFF
J gene: TRBJ1-2; V gene: TRBV19; CDR3 protein: CASSPDRVDGYTF
J gene: TRBJ2-5; V gene: TRBV5-1; CDR3 protein: CASSQEAGTQYF
J gene: TRBJ2-1; V gene: TRBV7-9; CDR3 protein: CASSLGGTYNEQFF
J gene: TRBJ1-1; V gene: TRBV2; CDR3 protein: CASSALRGRNTEAFF
J gene: TRBJ1-1; V gene: TRBV5-4; CDR3 protein: CASSLESRGGRVAFF
J gene: TRBJ2-1; V gene: TRBV27; CDR3 protein: CASTRSGGGRGTDNEQFF
J gene: TRBJ1-6; V gene: TRBV27; CDR3 protein: CASSFSREDSPLHF
J gene: TRBJ2-7; V gene: TRBV5-5; CDR3 protein: CASSFKDSSYEQYF
J gene: TRBJ2-5; V gene: TRBV20-1; CDR3 protein: CSAPTSGGQETQYF
J gene: TRBJ2-2; V gene: TRBV4-1; CDR3 protein: CASSQEGQGATGELFF
J gene: TRBJ2-1; V gene: TRBV7-9; CDR3 protein: CASSLAGTANEQFF
J gene: TRBJ2-2; V gene: TRBV19; CDR3 protein: CASSTDDRVTGELFF
J gene: TRBJ2-3; V gene: TRBV14; CDR3 protein: CASSQDMFNTQYF
J gene: TRBJ1-4; V gene: TRBV27; CDR3 protein: CASSSRRGGFMKNCFF
J gene: TRBJ2-1; V gene: TRBV5-1; CDR3 protein: CASSPKGGLSYNEQFF
J gene: TRBJ2-5; V gene: TRBV20-1; CDR3 protein: CSALDWTQETQYF
J gene: TRBJ1-5; V gene: TRBV4-2; CDR3 protein: CASGSGQGSQPQHF
J gene: TRBJ1-4; V gene: TRBV10-3; CDR3 protein: CAISGSANEKLFF
J gene: TRBJ2-1; V gene: TRBV6-2/TRBV6-3; CDR3 protein: CASSDPSGTALSEQFF
J gene: TRBJ1-1; V gene: TRBV20-1; CDR3 protein: CSASEQGTEAFF
J gene: TRBJ2-1; V gene: TRBV7-9; CDR3 protein: CASSFRTGGRFYNEQFF
J gene: TRBJ2-7; V gene: TRBV28; CDR3 protein: CASSRAPTPEQYF
J gene: TRBJ1-1; V gene: TRBV20-1; CDR3 protein: CSALGWVNTEAFF
J gene: TRBJ2-7; V gene: TRBV3-1; CDR3 protein: CASSQAWGPSYEQYF
J gene: TRBJ2-1; V gene: TRBV18; CDR3 protein: CASSPMDRGLVNEQFF
J gene: TRBJ2-7; V gene: TRBV12-3/TRBV12-4; CDR3 protein: CASSLQGIFYEQYF
J gene: TRBJ1-1; V gene: TRBV6-2/TRBV6-3; CDR3 protein: CASSYRGPGGTEAFF
J gene: TRBJ1-2; V gene: TRBV14; CDR3 protein: CASSQAGGAERGYTF
J gene: TRBJ2-7; V gene: TRBV20-1; CDR3 protein: CSARDPFGYEQYF
J gene: TRBJ2-1; V gene: TRBV9; CDR3 protein: CASSLGDGNEQFF
J gene: TRBJ1-6; V gene: TRBV20-1; CDR3 protein: CSAPKSGQRNSPLHF